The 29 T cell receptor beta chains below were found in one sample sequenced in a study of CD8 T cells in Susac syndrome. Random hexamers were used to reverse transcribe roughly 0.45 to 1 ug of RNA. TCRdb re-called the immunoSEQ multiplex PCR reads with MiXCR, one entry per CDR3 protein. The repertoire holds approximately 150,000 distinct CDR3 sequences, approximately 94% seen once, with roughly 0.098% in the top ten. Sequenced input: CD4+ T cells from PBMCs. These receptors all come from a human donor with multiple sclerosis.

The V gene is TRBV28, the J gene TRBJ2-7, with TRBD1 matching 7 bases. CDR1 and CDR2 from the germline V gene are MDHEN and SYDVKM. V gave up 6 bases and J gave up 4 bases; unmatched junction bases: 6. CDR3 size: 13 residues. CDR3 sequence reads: CASRPGQPYEQYF. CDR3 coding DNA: TGTGCCAGCAGGCCGGGACAGCCATACGAGCAGTACTTC.

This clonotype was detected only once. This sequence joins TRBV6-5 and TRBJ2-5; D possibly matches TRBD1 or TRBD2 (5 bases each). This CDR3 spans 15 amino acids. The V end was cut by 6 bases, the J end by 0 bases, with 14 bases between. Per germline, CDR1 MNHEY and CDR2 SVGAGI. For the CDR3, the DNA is TGTGCCAGCAGACACCTGGGACGGAACCAAGAGACCCAGTACTTC. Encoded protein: CASRHLGRNQETQYF.

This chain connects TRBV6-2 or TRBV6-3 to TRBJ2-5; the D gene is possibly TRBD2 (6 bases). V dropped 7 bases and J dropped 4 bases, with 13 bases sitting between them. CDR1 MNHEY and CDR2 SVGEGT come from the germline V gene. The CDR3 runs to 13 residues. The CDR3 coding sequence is TGTGCCAGCACCTCGGGACTTGGAGAGACCCAGTACTTC. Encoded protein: CASTSGLGETQYF.

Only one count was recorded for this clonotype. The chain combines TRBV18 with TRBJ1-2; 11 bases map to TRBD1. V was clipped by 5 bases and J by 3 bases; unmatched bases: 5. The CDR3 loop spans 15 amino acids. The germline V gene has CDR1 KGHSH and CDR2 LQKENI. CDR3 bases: TGTGCCAGCTCATTAACGGGACAGGGGGACTATGGCTACACCTTC. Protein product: CASSLTGQGDYGYTF.

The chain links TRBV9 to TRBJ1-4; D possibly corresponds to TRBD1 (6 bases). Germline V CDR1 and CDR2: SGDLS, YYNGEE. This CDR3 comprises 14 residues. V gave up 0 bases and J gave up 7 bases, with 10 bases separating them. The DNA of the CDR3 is TGTGCCAGCAGCGTAGGTCAGGGGAGTGAAAAACTGTTTTTT. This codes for CASSVGQGSEKLFF.

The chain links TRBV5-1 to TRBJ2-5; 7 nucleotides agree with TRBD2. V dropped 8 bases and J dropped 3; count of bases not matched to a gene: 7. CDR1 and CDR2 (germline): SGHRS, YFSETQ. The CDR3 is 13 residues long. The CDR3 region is CASTGSGKETQYF. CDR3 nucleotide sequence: TGCGCCAGTACTGGGAGCGGGAAAGAGACCCAGTACTTC.

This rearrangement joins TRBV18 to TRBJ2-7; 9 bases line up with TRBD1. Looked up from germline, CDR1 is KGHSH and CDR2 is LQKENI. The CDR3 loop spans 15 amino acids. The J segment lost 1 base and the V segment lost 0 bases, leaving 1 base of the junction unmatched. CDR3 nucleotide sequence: TGTGCCAGCTCACCACCGGGACAGGGATCCTACGAGCAGTACTTC. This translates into CASSPPGQGSYEQYF.

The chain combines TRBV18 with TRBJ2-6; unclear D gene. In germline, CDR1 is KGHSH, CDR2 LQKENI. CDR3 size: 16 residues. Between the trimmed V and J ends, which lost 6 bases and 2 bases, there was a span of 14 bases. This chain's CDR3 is CASSALGLTGANVLTF. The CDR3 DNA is TGTGCCAGCTCCGCCTTGGGGTTAACTGGGGCCAACGTCCTGACTTTC.

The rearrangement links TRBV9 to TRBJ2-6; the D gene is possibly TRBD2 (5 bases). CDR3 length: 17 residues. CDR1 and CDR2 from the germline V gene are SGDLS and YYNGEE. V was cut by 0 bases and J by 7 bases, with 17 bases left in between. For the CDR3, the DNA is TGTGCCAGCAGCGTAGCTACTAGGTCTTCCCCCGCCAACGTCCTGACTTTC. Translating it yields CASSVATRSSPANVLTF.

The CDR3 sequence: CSARGQSGANVLTF. The CDR3 DNA is TGCAGTGCTAGGGGACAGTCTGGGGCCAACGTCCTGACTTTC. The chain combines TRBV20-1 with TRBJ2-6; 7 nucleotides line up with TRBD1. J lost 1 base, V lost 3 bases, and 0 bases had no gene match. Germline values: CDR1 DFQATT, CDR2 SNEGSKA (reference sequence). The length of the CDR3 is 14 residues.

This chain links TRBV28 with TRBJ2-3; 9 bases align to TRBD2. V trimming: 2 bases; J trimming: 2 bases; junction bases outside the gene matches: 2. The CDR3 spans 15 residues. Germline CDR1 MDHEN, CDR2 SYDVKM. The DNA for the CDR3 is TGTGCCAGCAGTTTAGCGGGGGGGGCCACAGATACGCAGTATTTT. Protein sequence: CASSLAGGATDTQYF. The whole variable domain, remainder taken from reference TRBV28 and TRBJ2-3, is DVKVTQSSRYLVKRTGEKVFLECVQDMDHENMFWYRQDPGLGLRLIYFSYDVKMKEKGDIPEGYSVSREKKERFSLILESASTNQTSMYLCASSLAGGATDTQYFGPGTRLTVL.

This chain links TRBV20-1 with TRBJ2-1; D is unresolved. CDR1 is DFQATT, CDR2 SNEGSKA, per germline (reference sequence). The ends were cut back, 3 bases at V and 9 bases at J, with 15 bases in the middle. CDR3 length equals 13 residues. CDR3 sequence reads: CSARLSFSTEQFF. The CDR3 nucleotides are TGCAGTGCTAGGTTGTCGTTTAGCACTGAGCAGTTCTTC.

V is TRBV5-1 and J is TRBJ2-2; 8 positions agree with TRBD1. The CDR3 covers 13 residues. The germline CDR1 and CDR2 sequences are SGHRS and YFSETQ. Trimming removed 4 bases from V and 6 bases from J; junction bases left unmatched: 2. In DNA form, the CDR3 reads TGCGCCAGCAGCATACAGGGGGCCGGGGAGCTGTTTTTT. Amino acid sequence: CASSIQGAGELFF.

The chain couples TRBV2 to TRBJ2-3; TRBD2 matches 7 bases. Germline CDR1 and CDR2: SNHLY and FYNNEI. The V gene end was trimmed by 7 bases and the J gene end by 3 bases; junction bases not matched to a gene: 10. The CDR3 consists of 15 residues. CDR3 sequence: CASIPLSGITDTQYF. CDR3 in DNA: TGTGCCAGCATACCCCTGAGCGGGATAACAGATACGCAGTATTTT.

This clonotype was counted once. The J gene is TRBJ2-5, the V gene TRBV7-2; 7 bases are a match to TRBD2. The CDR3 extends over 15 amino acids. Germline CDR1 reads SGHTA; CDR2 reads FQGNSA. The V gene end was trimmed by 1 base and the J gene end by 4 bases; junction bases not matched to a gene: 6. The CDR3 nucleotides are TGTGCCAGCAGCTTAGTAGGTCAGCGGGGAGAGACCCAGTACTTC. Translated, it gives CASSLVGQRGETQYF.

In DNA form, the CDR3 reads TGTGCCAGCAGCTTAGTCAGCGAGGTCTATGGCTACACCTTC. Its translation: CASSLVSEVYGYTF. The chain uses TRBV7-8 and TRBJ1-2; D not resolved. Trimming removed 1 base from V and 4 bases from J, with 10 bases in between. This CDR3 comprises 14 residues. Germline CDR1 is SGHVS and CDR2 is FQNEAQ.

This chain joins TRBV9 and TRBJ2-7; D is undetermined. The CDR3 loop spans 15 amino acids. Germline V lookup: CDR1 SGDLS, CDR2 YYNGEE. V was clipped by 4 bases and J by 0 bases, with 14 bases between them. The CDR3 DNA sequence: TGTGCCAGCAGCCCACAGACTGAGAGCTCCTACGAGCAGTACTTC. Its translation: CASSPQTESSYEQYF.

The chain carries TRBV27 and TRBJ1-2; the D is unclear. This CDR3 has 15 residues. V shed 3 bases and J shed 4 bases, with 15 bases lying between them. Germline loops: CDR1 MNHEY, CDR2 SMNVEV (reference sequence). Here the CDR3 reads CASSFFGSPSYGYTF. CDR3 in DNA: TGTGCCAGCAGTTTTTTCGGGTCTCCTAGCTATGGCTACACCTTC.

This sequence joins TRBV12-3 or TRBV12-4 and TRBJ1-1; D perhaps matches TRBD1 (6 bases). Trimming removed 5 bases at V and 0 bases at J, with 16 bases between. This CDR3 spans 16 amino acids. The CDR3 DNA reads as TGTGCCAGCAGTAATCATCTTGGACAGTTGAACACTGAAGCTTTCTTT. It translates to CASSNHLGQLNTEAFF.

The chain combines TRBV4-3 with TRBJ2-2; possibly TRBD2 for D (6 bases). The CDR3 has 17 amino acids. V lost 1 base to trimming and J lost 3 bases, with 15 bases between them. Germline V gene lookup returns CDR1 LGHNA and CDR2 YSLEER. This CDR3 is CASSQGTGGLYTGELFF. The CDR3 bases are TGCGCCAGCAGCCAAGGCACCGGGGGTTTATACACCGGGGAGCTGTTTTTT.

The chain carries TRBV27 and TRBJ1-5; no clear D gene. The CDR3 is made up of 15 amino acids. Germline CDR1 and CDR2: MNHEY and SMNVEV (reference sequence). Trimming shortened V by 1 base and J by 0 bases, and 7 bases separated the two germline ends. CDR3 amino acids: CASSLFRGSNQPQHF. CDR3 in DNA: TGTGCCAGCAGTTTATTTCGGGGTAGCAATCAGCCCCAGCATTTT.

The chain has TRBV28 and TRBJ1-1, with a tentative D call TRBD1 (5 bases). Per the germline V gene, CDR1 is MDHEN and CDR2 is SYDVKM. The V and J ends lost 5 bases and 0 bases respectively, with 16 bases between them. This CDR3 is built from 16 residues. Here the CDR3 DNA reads TGTGCCAGCAGTCCGTACCCGGACAAGTTGAACACTGAAGCTTTCTTT. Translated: CASSPYPDKLNTEAFF. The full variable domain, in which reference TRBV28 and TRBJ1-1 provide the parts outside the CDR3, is DVKVTQSSRYLVKRTGEKVFLECVQDMDHENMFWYRQDPGLGLRLIYFSYDVKMKEKGDIPEGYSVSREKKERFSLILESASTNQTSMYLCASSPYPDKLNTEAFFGQGTRLTVV.

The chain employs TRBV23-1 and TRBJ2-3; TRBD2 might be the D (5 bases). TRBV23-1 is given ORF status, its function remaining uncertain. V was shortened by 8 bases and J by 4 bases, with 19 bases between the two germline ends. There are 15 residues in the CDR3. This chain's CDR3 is CASARDLGSPDTQYF. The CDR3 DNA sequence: TGCGCCAGCGCCCGGGATTTGGGTAGCCCAGATACGCAGTATTTT.

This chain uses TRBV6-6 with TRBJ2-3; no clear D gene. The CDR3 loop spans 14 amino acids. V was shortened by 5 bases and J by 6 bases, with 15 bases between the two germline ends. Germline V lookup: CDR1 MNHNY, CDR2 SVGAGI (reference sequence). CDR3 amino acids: CASSAPRAADTQYF. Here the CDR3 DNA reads TGTGCCAGCAGTGCCCCTCGGGCAGCGGATACGCAGTATTTT.

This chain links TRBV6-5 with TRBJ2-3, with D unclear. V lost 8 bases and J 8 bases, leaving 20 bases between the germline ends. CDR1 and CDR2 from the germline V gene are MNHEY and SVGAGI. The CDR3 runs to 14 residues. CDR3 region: CASCEPSTSTTQYF. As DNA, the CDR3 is TGTGCCAGCTGTGAGCCTTCCACGTCAACTACGCAGTATTTT.

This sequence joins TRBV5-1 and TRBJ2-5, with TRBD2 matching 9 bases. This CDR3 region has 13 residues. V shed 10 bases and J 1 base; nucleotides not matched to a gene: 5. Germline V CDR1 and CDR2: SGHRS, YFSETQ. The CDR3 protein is CAAGREGQETQYF. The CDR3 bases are TGCGCCGCCGGGCGGGAGGGCCAAGAGACCCAGTACTTC.

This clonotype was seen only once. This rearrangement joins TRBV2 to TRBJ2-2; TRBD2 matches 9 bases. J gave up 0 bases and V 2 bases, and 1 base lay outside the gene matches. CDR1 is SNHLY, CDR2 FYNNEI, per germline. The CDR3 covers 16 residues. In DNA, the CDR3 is TGTGCCAGCAGTGAACGACTAGCGGCGAACACCGGGGAGCTGTTTTTT. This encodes CASSERLAANTGELFF.

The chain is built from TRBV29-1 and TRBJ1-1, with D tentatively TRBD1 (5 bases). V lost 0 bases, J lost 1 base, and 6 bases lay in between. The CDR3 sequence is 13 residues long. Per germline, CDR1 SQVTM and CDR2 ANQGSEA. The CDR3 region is CSVEEQGNTEAFF. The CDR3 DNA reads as TGCAGCGTTGAAGAGCAGGGGAACACTGAAGCTTTCTTT.

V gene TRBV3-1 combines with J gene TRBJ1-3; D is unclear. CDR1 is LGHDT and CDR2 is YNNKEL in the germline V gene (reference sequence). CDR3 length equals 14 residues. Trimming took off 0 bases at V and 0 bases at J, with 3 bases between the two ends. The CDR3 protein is CASSQDGSGNTIYF. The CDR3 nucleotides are TGTGCCAGCAGCCAAGATGGCTCTGGAAACACCATATATTTT.